This is a list of T cell receptor beta chains from one sample in a study of blood T cell repertoires in COVID-19. The repertoire was sequenced with immunoSEQ multiplex PCR; TCRdb's copy has only in-frame clones and lacks some. The table lists roughly 250,000 clones, just over 90% of them singletons. Sample: PBMCs or T cells enriched from blood (not recorded which). All receptors come from a middle-aged woman with acute COVID-19. Each CDR3 is given with its conserved first and last residue. A D gene is named only where the DNA matches it firmly. Clone size is given for some rows only: seen once, a few or many times, or a class if the clone is expanded.

>-|-|TRBV4-3|TRBJ2-7|15
CASSQDFRGFDEQYF
TGCGCCAGCAGCCAAGATTTCAGGGGTTTCGACGAGCAGTACTTC
>-|once|TRBV9|TRBJ2-3|14
CASSKTFLADTQYF
TGTGCCAGCAGCAAGACATTTCTCGCAGATACGCAGTATTTT
>TRBD2|-|TRBV30|TRBJ2-1|15
CAWSGGLAGVYEQFF
TGTGCCTGGAGTGGGGGACTAGCGGGAGTCTATGAGCAGTTCTTC
>TRBD1|-|TRBV5-1|TRBJ1-1|15
CASSLAGQGYTEAFF
TGCGCCAGCAGCCTGGCCGGACAGGGTTACACTGAAGCTTTCTTT
>-|-|TRBV6-1|TRBJ1-4|14
CASSEEGTNEKLFF
TGTGCCAGCAGTGAAGAGGGGACTAATGAAAAACTGTTTTTT
>TRBD2|-|TRBV19|TRBJ2-3|17
CASSIVKTSGRTDTQYF
TGTGCCAGTAGTATAGTTAAGACTAGCGGGAGGACAGATACGCAGTATTTT
>-|-|TRBV28|TRBJ1-2|14
CASSLIQLAYGYTF
TGTGCCAGCAGTTTGATACAGCTCGCCTATGGCTACACCTTC
>-|-|TRBV19|TRBJ1-1|14
CASTEDSKNTEAFF
TGTGCCAGTACCGAGGACAGCAAAAACACTGAAGCTTTCTTT
>-|-|TRBV11-2|TRBJ1-2|14
CASSLATTGFGYTF
TGTGCCAGCAGCTTAGCCACCACAGGGTTTGGCTACACCTTC
>-|-|TRBV7-2|TRBJ2-6|15
CASSPGRAGANVLTF
TGTGCCAGCAGCCCAGGGCGTGCAGGGGCCAACGTCCTGACTTTC
>-|-|TRBV15|TRBJ2-5|14
CATAKTEGGETQYF
TGTGCCACCGCGAAGACAGAGGGGGGGGAGACCCAGTACTTC
>-|-|TRBV2|TRBJ2-3|14
CASGSGTVTNTQYF
TGTGCCAGCGGCTCCGGGACTGTCACGAATACGCAGTATTTT
>TRBD1|once|TRBV18|TRBJ1-4|15
CASSSDRGQGEKLFF
TGTGCCAGCTCATCCGACAGGGGGCAGGGTGAAAAACTGTTTTTT
>-|-|TRBV7-9|TRBJ2-3|16
CASSLPAGTYTDTQYF
TGTGCCAGCAGCCTACCAGCGGGGACATACACAGATACGCAGTATTTT
>-|-|TRBV20-1|TRBJ1-5|18
CSAGGVTSQKDSNQPQHF
TGCAGTGCTGGTGGGGTCACGTCACAGAAAGATAGCAATCAGCCCCAGCATTTT
>TRBD1|-|TRBV5-1|TRBJ1-2|15
CASSQSPGQRYGYTF
TGCGCCAGCAGCCAAAGCCCGGGACAGCGCTATGGCTACACCTTC
>TRBD2|once|TRBV7-2|TRBJ2-2|17
CASSLYSGSTNTGELFF
TGTGCCAGCAGCTTATATAGCGGGTCTACGAACACCGGGGAGCTGTTTTTT
>-|-|TRBV21-1|TRBJ1-4|17
CASSNRMVADRNEKLFF
TGTGCCAGCAGCAATAGAATGGTGGCGGACAGGAATGAAAAACTGTTTTTT
>TRBD1|many|TRBV5-1|TRBJ2-2|15
CASSLGTGVTGELFF
TGCGCCAGCAGCCTTGGGACAGGGGTGACCGGGGAGCTGTTTTTT
>TRBD2|-|TRBV5-1|TRBJ2-1|15
CASTPHAGERNEQFF
TGCGCCAGCACCCCCCATGCGGGAGAAAGAAATGAGCAGTTCTTC
>TRBD1|many|TRBV19|TRBJ2-4|15
CASSIEGELTGVQYF
TGTGCCAGTAGTATCGAGGGTGAGCTGACAGGGGTTCAGTACTTC
>-|-|TRBV5-6|TRBJ1-3|16
CASSLGSGSSGNTIYF
TGTGCCAGCAGCTTGGGGTCAGGAAGCTCTGGAAACACCATATATTTT
>-|-|TRBV27|TRBJ2-2|12
CASSLGPGELFF
TGTGCCAGCAGTTTAGGGCCCGGGGAGCTGTTTTTT
>TRBD1|-|TRBV28|TRBJ1-5|15
CASSLRDRPNQPQHF
TGTGCCAGCAGTTTACGGGACAGGCCCAATCAGCCCCAGCATTTT
>-|once|TRBV14|TRBJ1-4|15
CASSPLGLGGEKLFF
TGTGCCAGCAGCCCCCTTGGGCTGGGGGGTGAAAAACTGTTTTTT
>TRBD2|-|TRBV9|TRBJ2-2|16
CASSPTSGGASGELFF
TGTGCCAGCAGCCCGACTAGCGGGGGGGCCTCCGGGGAGCTGTTTTTT
>TRBD1|-|TRBV7-9|TRBJ1-4|16
CASSLYLQGNGEKLFF
TGTGCCAGCAGCTTATACTTACAGGGGAACGGTGAAAAACTGTTTTTT
>TRBD1|-|TRBV11-3|TRBJ2-1|15
CASSLVQGAYNEQFF
TGTGCCAGCAGCTTAGTTCAGGGGGCTTACAATGAGCAGTTCTTC
>-|-|TRBV12-3/TRBV12-4|TRBJ2-1|13
CASSFYSPGEQFF
TGTGCCAGCAGTTTCTACTCCCCGGGTGAGCAGTTCTTC
>TRBD2|-|TRBV6-5|TRBJ2-3|13
CATRTSGTDTQYF
TGTGCCACCAGGACTAGCGGAACAGATACGCAGTATTTT
>TRBD1|-|TRBV18|TRBJ2-7|15
CASSPGTGDHYEQYF
TGTGCCAGCTCACCCGGGACAGGCGACCACTACGAGCAGTACTTC
>-|-|TRBV5-1|TRBJ2-1|14
CASSTGLDYNEQFF
TGCGCCAGCAGCACGGGACTGGACTACAATGAGCAGTTCTTC
>TRBD2|-|TRBV5-4|TRBJ2-1|16
CASSPGGSGMGYEQFF
TGTGCCAGCAGCCCCGGGGGAAGCGGGATGGGTTATGAGCAGTTCTTC
>TRBD2|-|TRBV20-1|TRBJ2-1|14
CSASGLAGDNEQFF
TGCAGTGCTAGTGGTCTAGCGGGAGATAATGAGCAGTTCTTC
>-|once|TRBV2|TRBJ1-5|13
CASTAAYYQPQHF
TGTGCCAGCACGGCAGCGTATTATCAGCCCCAGCATTTT
>-|-|TRBV5-6|TRBJ2-3|17
CASSFSPSGSSTDTQYF
TGTGCCAGCAGCTTTTCCCCCTCGGGTTCTAGCACAGATACGCAGTATTTT
>TRBD1|-|TRBV28|TRBJ1-5|13
CASSPTGYQPQHF
TGTGCCAGCAGTCCGACAGGGTACCAGCCCCAGCATTTT
>-|-|TRBV7-9|TRBJ2-1|13
CASSSGGYNEQFF
TGTGCCAGCAGCTCCGGGGGCTACAATGAGCAGTTCTTC